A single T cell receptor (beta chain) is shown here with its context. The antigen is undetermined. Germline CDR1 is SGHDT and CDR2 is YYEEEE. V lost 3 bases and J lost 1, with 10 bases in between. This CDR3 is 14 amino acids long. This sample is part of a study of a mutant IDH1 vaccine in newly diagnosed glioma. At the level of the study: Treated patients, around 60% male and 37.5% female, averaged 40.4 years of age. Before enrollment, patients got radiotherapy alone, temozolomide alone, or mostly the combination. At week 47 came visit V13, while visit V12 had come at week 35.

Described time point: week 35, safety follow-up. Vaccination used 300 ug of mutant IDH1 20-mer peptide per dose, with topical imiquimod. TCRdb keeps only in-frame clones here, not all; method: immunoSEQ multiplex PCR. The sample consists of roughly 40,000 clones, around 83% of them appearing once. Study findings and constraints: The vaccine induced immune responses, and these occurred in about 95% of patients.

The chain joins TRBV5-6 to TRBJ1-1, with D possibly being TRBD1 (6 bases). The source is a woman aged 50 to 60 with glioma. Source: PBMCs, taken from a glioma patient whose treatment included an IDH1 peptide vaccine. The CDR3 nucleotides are TGTGCCAGCAGCTCAGACAGGCAGAACACTGAAGCTTTCTTT. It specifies CASSSDRQNTEAFF.